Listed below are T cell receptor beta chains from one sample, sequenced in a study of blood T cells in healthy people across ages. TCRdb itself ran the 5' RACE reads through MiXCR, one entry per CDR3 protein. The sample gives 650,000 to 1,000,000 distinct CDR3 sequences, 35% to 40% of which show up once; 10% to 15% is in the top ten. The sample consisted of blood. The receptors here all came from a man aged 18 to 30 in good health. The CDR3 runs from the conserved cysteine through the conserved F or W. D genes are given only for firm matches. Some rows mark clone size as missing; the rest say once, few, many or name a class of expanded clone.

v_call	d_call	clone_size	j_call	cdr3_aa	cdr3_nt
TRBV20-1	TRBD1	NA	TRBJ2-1	CSLGQGVGHEQFF	TGCAGCCTGGGACAGGGGGTTGGCCATGAGCAGTTCTTC
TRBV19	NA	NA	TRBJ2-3	CASSTSPSLADTQYF	TGTGCCAGTAGCACCAGTCCTTCCCTGGCAGATACGCAGTATTTT
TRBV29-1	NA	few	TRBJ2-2	CSVGQGITGELFF	TGCAGCGTTGGCCAGGGAATCACCGGGGAGCTGTTTTTT
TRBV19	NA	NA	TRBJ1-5	CASNWDTQPQHF	TGTGCCAGTAACTGGGACACTCAGCCCCAGCATTTT
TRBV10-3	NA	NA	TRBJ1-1	CAISESNQGEKAFF	TGTGCCATCAGTGAGTCCAACCAAGGGGAAAAAGCTTTCTTT
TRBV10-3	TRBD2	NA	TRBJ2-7	CAISDFVPGGTYEQYF	TGTGCCATCAGTGACTTCGTCCCGGGGGGAACCTACGAGCAGTACTTC
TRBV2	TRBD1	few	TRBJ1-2	CASSEPGTGDYGYTF	TGTGCCAGCAGTGAACCCGGGACAGGCGACTATGGCTACACCTTC
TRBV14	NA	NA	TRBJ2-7	CASSQVLQGVAYEQYF	TGTGCCAGCAGCCAGGTCTTACAGGGAGTGGCCTACGAGCAGTACTTC
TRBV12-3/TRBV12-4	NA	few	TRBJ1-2	CASSLYLDGYTF	TGTGCCAGCAGTTTATATTTGGATGGCTACACCTTC
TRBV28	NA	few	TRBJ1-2	CASSFGTTNGYTF	TGTGCCAGCAGTTTCGGGACAACAAATGGCTACACCTTC
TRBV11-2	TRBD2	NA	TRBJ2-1	CASSPRTRSDEQFF	TGTGCCAGCAGCCCTAGGACTAGATCGGATGAGCAGTTCTTC
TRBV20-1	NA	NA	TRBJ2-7	CSARDEGTSYEQYF	TGCAGTGCTAGAGATGAGGGGACCAGCTACGAGCAGTACTTC